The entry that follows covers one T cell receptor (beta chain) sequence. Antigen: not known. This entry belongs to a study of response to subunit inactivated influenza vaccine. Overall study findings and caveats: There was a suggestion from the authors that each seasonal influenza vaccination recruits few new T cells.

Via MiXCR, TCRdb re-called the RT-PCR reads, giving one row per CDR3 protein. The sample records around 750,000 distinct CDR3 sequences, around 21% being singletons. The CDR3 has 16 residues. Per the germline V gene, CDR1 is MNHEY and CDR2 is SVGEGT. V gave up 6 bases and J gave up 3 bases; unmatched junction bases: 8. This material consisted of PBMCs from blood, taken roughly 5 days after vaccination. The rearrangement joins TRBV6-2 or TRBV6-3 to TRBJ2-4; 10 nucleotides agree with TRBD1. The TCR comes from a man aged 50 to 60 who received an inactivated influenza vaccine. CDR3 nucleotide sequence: TGTGCCAGCAGCGCCGGGACAGGGGTAGGCAAAAACATTCAGTACTTC. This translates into CASSAGTGVGKNIQYF.